Described below is a single T cell receptor (beta chain) sequence and its context. Under the authors' procedure: The authors estimated nucleated cell counts from reference gene primer amplification. Assay: immunoSEQ multiplex PCR; the TCRdb copy retains only in-frame clones and omits some. Clone size and the V and J calls come from that table; the DNA yielded D and trimming. The sample contains 230,000 or so clones, more than 65% of which appear only once. These data belong to a study of blood T cell repertoires in COVID-19. The CDR3 consists of 14 residues. The V gene's germline CDR1 is ENHRY and CDR2 SYGVKD. J lost 4 bases, V lost 3 bases, and 5 bases had no gene match. Participants came from roughly 24 US areas, aged about 18 to 90 years. In assigning cohorts, the study relied on participant-reported clinical history. Recovered status in Cohort 3 required two negative PCRs, clearance, or symptom resolution.

Specimen: PBMCs or T cells enriched from blood (not recorded which). The receptor was isolated from a middle-aged man who had recovered from COVID-19. The chain couples TRBV10-3 to TRBJ1-2; 7 bases are shared with TRBD1. The chain's CDR3 is CAISEGQETYGYTF. CDR3 coding DNA: TGTGCCATCAGTGAAGGACAGGAGACCTATGGCTACACCTTC.